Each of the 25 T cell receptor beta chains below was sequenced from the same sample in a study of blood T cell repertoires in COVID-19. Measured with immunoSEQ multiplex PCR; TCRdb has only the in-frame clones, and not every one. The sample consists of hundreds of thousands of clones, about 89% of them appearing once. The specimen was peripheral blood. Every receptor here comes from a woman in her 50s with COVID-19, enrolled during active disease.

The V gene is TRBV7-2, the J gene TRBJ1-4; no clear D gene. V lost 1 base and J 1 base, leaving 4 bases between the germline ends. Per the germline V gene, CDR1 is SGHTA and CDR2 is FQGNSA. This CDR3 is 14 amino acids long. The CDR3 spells CASSLDGTNEKLFF. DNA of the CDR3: TGTGCCAGCAGCTTAGACGGAACTAATGAAAAACTGTTTTTT. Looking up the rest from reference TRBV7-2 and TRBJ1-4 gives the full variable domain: GAGVSQSPSNKVTEKGKDVELRCDPISGHTALYWYRQSLGQGLEFLIYFQGNSAPDKSGLPSDRFSAERTGGSVSTLTIQRTQQEDSAVYLCASSLDGTNEKLFFGSGTQLSVL.

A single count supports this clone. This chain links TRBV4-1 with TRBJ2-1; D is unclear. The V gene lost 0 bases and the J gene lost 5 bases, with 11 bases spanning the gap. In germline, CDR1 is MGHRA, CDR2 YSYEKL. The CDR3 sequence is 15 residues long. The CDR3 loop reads CASSQDGQNNNEQFF. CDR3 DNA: TGCGCCAGCAGCCAAGATGGCCAGAATAACAATGAGCAGTTCTTC.

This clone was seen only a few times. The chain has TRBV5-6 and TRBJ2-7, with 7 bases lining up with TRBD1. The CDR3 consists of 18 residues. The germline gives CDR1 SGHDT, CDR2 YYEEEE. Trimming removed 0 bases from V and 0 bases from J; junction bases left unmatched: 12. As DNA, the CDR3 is TGTGCCAGCAGCTTGGGCCCCCTGGGACAGTTAAGCTCCTACGAGCAGTACTTC. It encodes CASSLGPLGQLSSYEQYF.

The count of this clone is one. CDR3 sequence: CASSSRVPYEQYF. CDR3 in DNA: TGTGCCAGCAGCAGCAGGGTCCCCTACGAGCAGTACTTC. The V and J genes are TRBV3-1 (or the pseudogene TRBV3-2) and TRBJ2-7; a weak D match, TRBD1 (5 bases). V was trimmed by 5 bases and J by 2 bases, leaving 10 bases between them. The CDR3 is made up of 13 amino acids. Germline assignment: CDR1 LGHDT and CDR2 YNNKEL (reference sequence).

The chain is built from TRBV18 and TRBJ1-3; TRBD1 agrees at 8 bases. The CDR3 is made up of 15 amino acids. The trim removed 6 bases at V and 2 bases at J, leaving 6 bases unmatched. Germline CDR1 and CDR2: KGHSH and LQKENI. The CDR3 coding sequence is TGTGCCAGCTCTTTAGGGACAGGTACTGGAAACACCATATATTTT. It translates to CASSLGTGTGNTIYF.

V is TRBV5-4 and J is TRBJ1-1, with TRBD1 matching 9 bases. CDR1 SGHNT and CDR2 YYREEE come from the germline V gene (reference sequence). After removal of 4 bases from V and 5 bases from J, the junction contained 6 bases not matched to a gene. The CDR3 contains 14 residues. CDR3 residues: CASSPGQGITEAFF. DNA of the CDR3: TGTGCCAGCAGCCCCGGACAGGGGATTACTGAAGCTTTCTTT.

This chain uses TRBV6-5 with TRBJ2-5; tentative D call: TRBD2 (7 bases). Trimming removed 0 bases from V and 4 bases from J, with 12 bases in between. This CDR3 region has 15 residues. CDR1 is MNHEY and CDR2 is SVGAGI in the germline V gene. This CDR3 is CASSYSVGGGETQYF. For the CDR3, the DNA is TGTGCCAGCAGTTACTCGGTGGGAGGGGGAGAGACCCAGTACTTC.

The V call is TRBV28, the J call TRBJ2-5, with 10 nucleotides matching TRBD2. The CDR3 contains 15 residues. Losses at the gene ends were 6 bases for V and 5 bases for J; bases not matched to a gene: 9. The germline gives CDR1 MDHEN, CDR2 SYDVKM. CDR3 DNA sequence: TGTGCCAGCAGGGCGGGGACTAGCGAGGGGGAGACCCAGTACTTC. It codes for CASRAGTSEGETQYF.

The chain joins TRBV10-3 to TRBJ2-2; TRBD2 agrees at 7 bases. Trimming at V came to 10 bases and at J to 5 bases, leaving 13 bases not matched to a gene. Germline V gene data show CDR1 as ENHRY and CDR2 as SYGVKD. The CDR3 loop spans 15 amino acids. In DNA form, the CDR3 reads TGTGCCACCCAGCCCTCAGGTAGCGGGACCGGGGAGCTGTTTTTT. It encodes CATQPSGSGTGELFF.

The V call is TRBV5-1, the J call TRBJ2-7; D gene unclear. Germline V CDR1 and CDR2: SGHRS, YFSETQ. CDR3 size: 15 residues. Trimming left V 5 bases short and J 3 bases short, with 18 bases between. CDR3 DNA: TGCGCCAGCAGACTGTCCCTCCCGCGGCACTACGAGCAGTACTTC. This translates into CASRLSLPRHYEQYF.

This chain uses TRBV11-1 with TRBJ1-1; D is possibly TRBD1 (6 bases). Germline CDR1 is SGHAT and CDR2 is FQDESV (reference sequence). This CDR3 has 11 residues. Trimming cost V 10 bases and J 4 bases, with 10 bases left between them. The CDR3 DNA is TGTGCCACACAGGGTAGCACTGAAGCTTTCTTT. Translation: CATQGSTEAFF.

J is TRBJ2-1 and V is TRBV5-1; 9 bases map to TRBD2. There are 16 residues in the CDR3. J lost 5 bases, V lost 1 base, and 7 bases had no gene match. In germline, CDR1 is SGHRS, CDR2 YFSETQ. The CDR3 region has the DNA TGCGCCAGCAGCTTGTATGAGCGGGGGGTTCACAATGAGCAGTTCTTC. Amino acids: CASSLYERGVHNEQFF.

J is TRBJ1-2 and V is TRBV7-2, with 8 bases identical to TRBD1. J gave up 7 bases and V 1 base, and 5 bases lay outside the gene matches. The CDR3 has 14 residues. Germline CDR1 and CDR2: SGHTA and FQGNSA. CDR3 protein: CASSLDRGGSGYTF. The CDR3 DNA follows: TGTGCCAGCAGCTTAGACAGGGGGGGCTCTGGCTACACCTTC.

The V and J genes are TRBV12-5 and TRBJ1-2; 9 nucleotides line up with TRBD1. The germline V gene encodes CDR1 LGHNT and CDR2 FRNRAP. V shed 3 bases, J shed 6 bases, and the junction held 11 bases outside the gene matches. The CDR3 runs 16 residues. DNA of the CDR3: TGTGCTAGTGGTTTCCCCGGGACAGGGATAATGAATGGCTACACCTTC. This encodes CASGFPGTGIMNGYTF.

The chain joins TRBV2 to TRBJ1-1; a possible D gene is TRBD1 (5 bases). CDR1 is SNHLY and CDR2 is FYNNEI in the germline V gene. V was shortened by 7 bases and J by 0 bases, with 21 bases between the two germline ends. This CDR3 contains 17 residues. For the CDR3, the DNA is TGTGCCAGCAAAGGGGTCAAAACCTTTTTTATGAACACTGAAGCTTTCTTT. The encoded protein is CASKGVKTFFMNTEAFF.

The CDR3 DNA follows: TGTGCCAGCAGCCCCTCGGGCAGGGGACGAGATGAAAAACTGTTTTTT. This sequence encodes CASSPSGRGRDEKLFF. This sequence joins TRBV5-4 and TRBJ1-4, with D possibly matching TRBD1 (6 bases). Per germline, CDR1 SGHNT and CDR2 YYREEE (reference sequence). With 4 bases removed from V and 6 bases from J, the gap between germline ends came to 19 bases. The CDR3 is made up of 16 amino acids.

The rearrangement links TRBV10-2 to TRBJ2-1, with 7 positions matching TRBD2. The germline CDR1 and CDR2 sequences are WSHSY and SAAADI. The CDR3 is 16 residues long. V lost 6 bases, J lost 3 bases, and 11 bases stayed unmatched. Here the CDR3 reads CASRGPGVAGYNEQFF. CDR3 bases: TGCGCCAGCAGGGGCCCCGGGGTAGCGGGCTACAATGAGCAGTTCTTC.

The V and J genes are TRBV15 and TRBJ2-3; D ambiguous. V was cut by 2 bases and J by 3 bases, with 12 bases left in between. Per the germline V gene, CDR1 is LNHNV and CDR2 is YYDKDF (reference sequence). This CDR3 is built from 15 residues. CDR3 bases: TGTGCCACCAGCAGATACGACGGCGGTACAGATACGCAGTATTTT. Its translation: CATSRYDGGTDTQYF.

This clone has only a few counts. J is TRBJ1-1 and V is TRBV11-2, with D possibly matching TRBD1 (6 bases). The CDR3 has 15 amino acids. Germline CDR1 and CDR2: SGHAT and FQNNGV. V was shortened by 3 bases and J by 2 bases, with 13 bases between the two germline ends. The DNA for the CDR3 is TGTGCCAGCAGCTTCTACCGGGACACTAACACTGAAGCTTTCTTT. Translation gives CASSFYRDTNTEAFF.

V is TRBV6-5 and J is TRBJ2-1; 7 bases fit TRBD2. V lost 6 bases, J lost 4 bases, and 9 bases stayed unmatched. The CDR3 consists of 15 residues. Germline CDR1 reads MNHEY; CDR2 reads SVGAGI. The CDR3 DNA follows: TGTGCCAGCAGGTATAGCGGGTCGCTTTACAATGAGCAGTTCTTC. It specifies CASRYSGSLYNEQFF.

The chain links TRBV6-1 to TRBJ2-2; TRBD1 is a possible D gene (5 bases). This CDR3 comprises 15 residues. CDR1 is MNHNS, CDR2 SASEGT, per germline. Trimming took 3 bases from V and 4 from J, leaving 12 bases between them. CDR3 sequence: CASSDGRASTGELFF. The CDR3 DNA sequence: TGTGCCAGCAGTGATGGCAGGGCGTCCACCGGGGAGCTGTTTTTT.

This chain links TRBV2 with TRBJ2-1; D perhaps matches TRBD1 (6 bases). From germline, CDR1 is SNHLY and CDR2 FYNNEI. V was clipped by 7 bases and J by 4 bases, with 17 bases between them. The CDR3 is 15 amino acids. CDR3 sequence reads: CASTEGVARYNEQFF. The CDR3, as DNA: TGTGCCAGCACAGAGGGGGTTGCCCGGTACAATGAGCAGTTCTTC. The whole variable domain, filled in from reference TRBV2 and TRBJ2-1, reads EPEVTQTPSHQVTQMGQEVILRCVPISNHLYFYWYRQILGQKVEFLVSFYNNEISEKSEIFDDQFSVERPDGSNFTLKIRSTKLEDSAMYFCASTEGVARYNEQFFGPGTRLTVL.

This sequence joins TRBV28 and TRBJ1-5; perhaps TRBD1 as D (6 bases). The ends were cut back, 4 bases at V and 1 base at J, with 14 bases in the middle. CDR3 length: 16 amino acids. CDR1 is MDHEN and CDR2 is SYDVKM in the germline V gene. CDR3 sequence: CASSSPTGRSNQPQHF. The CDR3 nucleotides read TGTGCCAGCAGTTCACCGACAGGACGCAGCAATCAGCCCCAGCATTTT.

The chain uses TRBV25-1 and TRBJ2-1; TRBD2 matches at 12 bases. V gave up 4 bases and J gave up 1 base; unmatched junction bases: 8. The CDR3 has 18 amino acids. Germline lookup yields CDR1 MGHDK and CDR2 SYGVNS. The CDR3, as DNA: TGTGCCAGCAGTGCGGGACTAGCGGGCGCTGCTTCCTACAATGAGCAGTTCTTC. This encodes CASSAGLAGAASYNEQFF.

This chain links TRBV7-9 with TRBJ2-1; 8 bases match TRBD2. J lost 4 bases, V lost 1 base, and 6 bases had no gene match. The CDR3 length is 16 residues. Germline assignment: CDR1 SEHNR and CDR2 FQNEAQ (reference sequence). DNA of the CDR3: TGTGCCAGCAGCTTAGAGGCGGGGGGAATATACAATGAGCAGTTCTTC. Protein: CASSLEAGGIYNEQFF.